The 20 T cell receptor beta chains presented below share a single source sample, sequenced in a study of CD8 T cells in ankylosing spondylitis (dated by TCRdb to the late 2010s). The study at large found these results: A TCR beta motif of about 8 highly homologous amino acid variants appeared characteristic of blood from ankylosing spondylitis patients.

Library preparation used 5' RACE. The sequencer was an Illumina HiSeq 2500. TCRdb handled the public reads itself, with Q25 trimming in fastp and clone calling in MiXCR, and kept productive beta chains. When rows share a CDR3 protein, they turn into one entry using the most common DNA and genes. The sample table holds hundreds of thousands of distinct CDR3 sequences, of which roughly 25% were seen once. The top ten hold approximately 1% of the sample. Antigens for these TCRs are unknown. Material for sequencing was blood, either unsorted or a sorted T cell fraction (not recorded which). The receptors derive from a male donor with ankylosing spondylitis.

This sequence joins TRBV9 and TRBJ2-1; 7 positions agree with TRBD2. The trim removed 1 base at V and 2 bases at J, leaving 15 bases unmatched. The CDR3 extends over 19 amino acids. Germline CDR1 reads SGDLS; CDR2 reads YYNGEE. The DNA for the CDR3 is TGTGCCAGCAGCGTAACGCTGTGGGGCGGGAGCATCACCTACAATGAGCAGTTCTTC. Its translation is CASSVTLWGGSITYNEQFF.

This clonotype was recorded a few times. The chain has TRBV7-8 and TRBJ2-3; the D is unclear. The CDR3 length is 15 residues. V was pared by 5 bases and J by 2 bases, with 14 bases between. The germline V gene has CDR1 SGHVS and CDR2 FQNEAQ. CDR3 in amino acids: CASSPPRKNTDTQYF. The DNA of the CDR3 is TGTGCCAGCAGCCCCCCCAGGAAGAACACAGATACGCAGTATTTT.

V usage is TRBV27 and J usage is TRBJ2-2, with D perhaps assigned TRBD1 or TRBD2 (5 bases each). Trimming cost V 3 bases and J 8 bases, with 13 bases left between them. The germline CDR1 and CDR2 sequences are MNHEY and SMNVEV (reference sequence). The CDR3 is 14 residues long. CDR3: CASSFSGPEGELFF. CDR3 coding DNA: TGTGCCAGCAGTTTTTCGGGGCCCGAGGGGGAGCTGTTTTTT.

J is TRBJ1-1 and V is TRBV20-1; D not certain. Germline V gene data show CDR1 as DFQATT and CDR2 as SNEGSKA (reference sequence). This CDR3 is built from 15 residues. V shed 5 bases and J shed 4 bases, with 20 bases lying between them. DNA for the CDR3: TGCAGTGCTGGGAGGGCAGACCAGTGGAGCACTGAAGCTTTCTTT. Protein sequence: CSAGRADQWSTEAFF.

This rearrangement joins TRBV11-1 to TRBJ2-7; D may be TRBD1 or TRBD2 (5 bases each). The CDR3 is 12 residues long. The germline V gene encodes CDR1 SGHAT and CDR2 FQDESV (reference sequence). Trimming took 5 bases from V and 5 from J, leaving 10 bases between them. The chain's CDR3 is CASSRDGHEQYF. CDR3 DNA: TGTGCCAGCAGCCGGGACGGGCACGAGCAGTACTTC.

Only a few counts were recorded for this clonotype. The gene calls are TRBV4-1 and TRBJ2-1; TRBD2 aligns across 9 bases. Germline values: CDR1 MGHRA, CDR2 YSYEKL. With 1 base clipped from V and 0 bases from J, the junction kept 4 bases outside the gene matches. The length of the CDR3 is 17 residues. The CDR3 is CASSQGQAGGSYNEQFF. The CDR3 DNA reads TGCGCCAGCAGCCAAGGGCAAGCGGGAGGCTCCTACAATGAGCAGTTCTTC.

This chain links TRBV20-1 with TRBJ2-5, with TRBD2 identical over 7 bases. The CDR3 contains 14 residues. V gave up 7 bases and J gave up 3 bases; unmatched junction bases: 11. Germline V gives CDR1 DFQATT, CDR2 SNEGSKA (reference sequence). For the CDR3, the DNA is TGCAGTGTCCCCTGGGCTAGCGGAGAAGAGACCCAGTACTTC. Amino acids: CSVPWASGEETQYF.

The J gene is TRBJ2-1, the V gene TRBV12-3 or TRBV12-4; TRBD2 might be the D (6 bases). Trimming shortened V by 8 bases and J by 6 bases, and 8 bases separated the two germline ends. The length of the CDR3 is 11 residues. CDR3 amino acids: CASGRGNEQFF. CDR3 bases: TGTGCCAGCGGGCGGGGCAATGAGCAGTTCTTC.

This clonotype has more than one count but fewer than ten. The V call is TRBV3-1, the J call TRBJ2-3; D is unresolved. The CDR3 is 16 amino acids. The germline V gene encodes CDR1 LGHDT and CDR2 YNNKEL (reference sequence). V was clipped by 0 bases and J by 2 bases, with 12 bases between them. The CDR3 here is CASSQDPTASTDTQYF. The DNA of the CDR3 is TGTGCCAGCAGCCAAGATCCCACAGCATCCACAGATACGCAGTATTTT.

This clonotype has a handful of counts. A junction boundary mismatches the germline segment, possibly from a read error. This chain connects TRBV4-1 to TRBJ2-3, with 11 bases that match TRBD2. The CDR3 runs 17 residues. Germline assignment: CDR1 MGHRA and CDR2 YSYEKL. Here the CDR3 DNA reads TGCGCCAGCAGCCTATCGCCACCCCTAGCGGGAGGCCTCATCCGCGATTTT. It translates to CASSLSPPLAGGLIRDF.

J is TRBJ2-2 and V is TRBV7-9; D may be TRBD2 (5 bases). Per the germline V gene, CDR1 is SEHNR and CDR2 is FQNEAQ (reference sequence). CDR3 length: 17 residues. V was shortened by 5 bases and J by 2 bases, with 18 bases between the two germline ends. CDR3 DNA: TGTGCCAGCAGCCCCCCCGGAGGAAGGATAAACACCGGGGAGCTGTTTTTT. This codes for CASSPPGGRINTGELFF. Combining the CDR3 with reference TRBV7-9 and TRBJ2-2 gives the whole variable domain DTGVSQNPRHKITKRGQNVTFRCDPISEHNRLYWYRQTLGQGPEFLTYFQNEAQLEKSRLLSDRFSAERPKGSFSTLEIQRTEQGDSAMYLCASSPPGGRINTGELFFGEGSRLTVL.

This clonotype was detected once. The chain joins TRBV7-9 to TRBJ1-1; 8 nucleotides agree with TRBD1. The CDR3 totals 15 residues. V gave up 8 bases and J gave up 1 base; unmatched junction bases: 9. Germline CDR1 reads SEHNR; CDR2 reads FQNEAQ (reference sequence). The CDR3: CASGGAGGRNTEAFF. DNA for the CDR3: TGTGCCAGCGGGGGGGCAGGGGGCAGGAACACTGAAGCTTTCTTT.

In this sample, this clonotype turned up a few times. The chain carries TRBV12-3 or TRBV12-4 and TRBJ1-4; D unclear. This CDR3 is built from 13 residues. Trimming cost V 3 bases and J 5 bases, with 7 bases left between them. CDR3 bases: TGTGCCAGCAGTTTCGTGTTCAATGAAAAACTGTTTTTT. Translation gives CASSFVFNEKLFF.

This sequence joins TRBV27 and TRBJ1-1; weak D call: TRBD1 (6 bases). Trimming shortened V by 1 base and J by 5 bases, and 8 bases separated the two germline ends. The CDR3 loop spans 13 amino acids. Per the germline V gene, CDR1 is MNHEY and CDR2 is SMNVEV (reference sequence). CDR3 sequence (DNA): TGTGCCAGCAGTTTATTTCAGGGGACTGAAGCTTTCTTT. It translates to CASSLFQGTEAFF.

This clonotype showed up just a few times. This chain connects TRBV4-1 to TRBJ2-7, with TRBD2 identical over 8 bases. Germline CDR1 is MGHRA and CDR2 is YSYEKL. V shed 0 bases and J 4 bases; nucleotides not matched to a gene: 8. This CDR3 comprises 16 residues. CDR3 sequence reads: CASSQEQRESLYEQYV. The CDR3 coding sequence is TGCGCCAGCAGCCAAGAACAGCGGGAGAGTCTGTACGAGCAGTACGTC.

The DNA of the CDR3 is TGTGCCAGCAGTTTTGAAGCGGGAGAGACCCAGTACTTC. As protein: CASSFEAGETQYF. The V gene is TRBV2, the J gene TRBJ2-5; TRBD2 is a possible D gene (6 bases). Germline CDR1 SNHLY, CDR2 FYNNEI. The length of the CDR3 is 13 residues. V was trimmed by 5 bases and J by 4 bases, leaving 11 bases between them.

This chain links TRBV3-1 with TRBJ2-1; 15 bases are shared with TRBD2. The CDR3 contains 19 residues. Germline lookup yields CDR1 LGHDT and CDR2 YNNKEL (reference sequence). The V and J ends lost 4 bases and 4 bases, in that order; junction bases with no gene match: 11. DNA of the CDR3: TGTGCCAGCAGCCGTCCGGGACTAGCGGGAGGTGTTAGGTACAATGAGCAGTTCTTC. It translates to CASSRPGLAGGVRYNEQFF.

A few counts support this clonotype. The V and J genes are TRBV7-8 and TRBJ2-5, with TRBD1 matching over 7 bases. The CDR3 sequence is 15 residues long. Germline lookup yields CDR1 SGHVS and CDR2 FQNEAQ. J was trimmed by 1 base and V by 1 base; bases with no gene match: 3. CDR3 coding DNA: TGTGCCAGCAGCTTAGAGGGGGACAGCCAAGAGACCCAGTACTTC. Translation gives CASSLEGDSQETQYF. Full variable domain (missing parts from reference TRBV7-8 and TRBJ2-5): GAGVSQSPRYKVAKRGQDVALRCDPISGHVSLFWYQQALGQGPEFLTYFQNEAQLDKSGLPSDRFFAERPEGSVSTLKIQRTQQEDSAVYLCASSLEGDSQETQYFGPGTRLLVL.

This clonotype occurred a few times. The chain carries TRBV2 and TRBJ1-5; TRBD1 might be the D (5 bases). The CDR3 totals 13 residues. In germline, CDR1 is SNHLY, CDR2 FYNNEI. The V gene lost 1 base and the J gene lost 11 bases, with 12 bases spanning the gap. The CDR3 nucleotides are TGTGCCAGCAGTGAAGAGGGGCAGGCGACCCAGCATTTT. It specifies CASSEEGQATQHF.

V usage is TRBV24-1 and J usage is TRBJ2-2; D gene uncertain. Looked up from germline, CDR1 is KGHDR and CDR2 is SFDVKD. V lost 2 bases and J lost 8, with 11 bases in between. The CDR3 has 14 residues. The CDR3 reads CATSDYRSGGELFF. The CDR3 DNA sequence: TGTGCCACCAGTGATTACAGATCTGGGGGGGAGCTGTTTTTT.